This entry lists 18 T cell receptor beta chains sequenced from one sample in a study of regulatory T cells in long-lasting Graves disease. Time point noted: newly diagnosed GD, antithyroid drugs for less than 3 months. The TCR library was made from RNA that had been extracted from PBMCs in TRIzol. In building TCR beta libraries, iRepertoire HTBI primers were used together with Arm-PCR of CDR3 regions. Each CDR3 protein is one row after TCRdb ran MiXCR on the multiplex PCR reads. The sample includes 450,000 to 600,000 distinct CDR3 sequences, about 14% of them seen just once. The data also belong to a second study, concerning T cells in Graves' hyperthyroidism and ophthalmopathy.

The sample here was peripheral blood mononuclear cells (PBMCs), taken at new diagnosis, from a patient treated with antithyroid drugs. The receptors shown here come from a man younger than 40 with Graves disease.

This chain uses TRBV6-9 with TRBJ1-2, with 8 bases identical to TRBD1. The CDR3 consists of 14 residues. J lost 8 bases, V lost 4 bases, and 9 bases had no gene match. CDR1 is MNHGY and CDR2 is SVAAGI in the germline V gene. In DNA, the CDR3 is TGTGCCAGCAGTTCCCGCCCCGACAGGGGAGGCTACACCTTC. Encoded protein: CASSSRPDRGGYTF.

In its sample, this clonotype was seen many times. The chain has TRBV12-3 or TRBV12-4 and TRBJ1-2, with a tentative D call TRBD1 (6 bases). V lost 7 bases, J lost 2 bases, and 14 bases lay in between. The CDR3 extends over 14 amino acids. The CDR3 nucleotides are TGTGCCAGCACTCTAGGAAGGGGGAACTATGGCTACACCTTC. Translation: CASTLGRGNYGYTF.

This clonotype showed up many times. The V and J genes are TRBV6-1 and TRBJ1-1, with no clear D. Germline assignment: CDR1 MNHNS and CDR2 SASEGT. Trimming pared 1 base from V and 9 bases from J, leaving 15 bases between. The CDR3 extends over 14 amino acids. CDR3 loop: CASSEDPSTGQAFF. The CDR3 nucleotides are TGTGCCAGCAGTGAAGATCCAAGTACGGGCCAAGCTTTCTTT.

The V gene is TRBV5-6, the J gene TRBJ2-7, with 14 bases matching TRBD2. The CDR3 runs to 16 residues. The germline V gene has CDR1 SGHDT and CDR2 YYEEEE. V lost 4 bases and J lost 4; bases outside the gene matches: 7. CDR3 in amino acids: CASSRTSGRIRYEQYF. The CDR3 nucleotides are TGTGCCAGCAGCCGGACTAGCGGGAGGATCAGGTACGAGCAGTACTTC. Variable domain in full (rest from reference TRBV5-6 and TRBJ2-7): DAGVTQSPTHLIKTRGQQVTLRCSPKSGHDTVSWYQQALGQGPQFIFQYYEEEERQRGNFPDRFSGHQFPNYSSELNVNALLLGDSALYLCASSRTSGRIRYEQYFGPGTRLTVT.

The chain joins TRBV10-3 to TRBJ2-7; TRBD2 matches at 14 bases. The V gene's germline CDR1 is ENHRY and CDR2 SYGVKD. The CDR3 is 16 residues long. V lost 3 bases, J lost 6 bases, and 7 bases stayed unmatched. The CDR3 bases are TGTGCCATCAGTGACCCGGGACTAGCGGGAGCCTCCGAGCAGTACTTC. Its protein is CAISDPGLAGASEQYF.

In its sample, this clonotype was seen many times. This rearrangement joins TRBV6-2 or TRBV6-3 to TRBJ1-2; no clear D. Trimming pared 2 bases from V and 8 bases from J, leaving 9 bases between. The germline CDR1 and CDR2 sequences are MNHEY and SVGEGT. The CDR3 sequence is 12 residues long. The chain's CDR3 is CASSYAGEGYTF. The CDR3 bases are TGTGCCAGCAGTTACGCGGGAGAAGGCTACACCTTC.

Many counts were recorded for this clonotype. This rearrangement joins TRBV7-2 to TRBJ2-2, with 8 positions matching TRBD2. The CDR3 sequence is 15 residues long. Germline V gene sequence: CDR1 SGHTA, CDR2 FQGNSA. V shed 2 bases and J 6 bases; nucleotides not matched to a gene: 5. In nucleotides, the CDR3 is TGTGCCAGCAGCTTAAAGACTAGCGAGGCCGGGGAGCTGTTTTTT. Translation: CASSLKTSEAGELFF.

This chain joins TRBV24-1 and TRBJ1-2; D gene unclear. V lost 2 bases and J lost 6, with 9 bases in between. CDR1 is KGHDR, CDR2 SFDVKD, per germline. This CDR3 spans 13 amino acids. The CDR3: CATSDSATDGYTF. Here the CDR3 DNA reads TGTGCCACCAGTGATTCAGCGACGGATGGCTACACCTTC.

This clonotype appeared many times. The chain recombines TRBV12-3 or TRBV12-4 with TRBJ2-5, with D perhaps matching TRBD2 (5 bases). Trimming shortened V by 7 bases and J by 2 bases, and 11 bases separated the two germline ends. The CDR3 length is 13 residues. CDR3 coding DNA: TGTGCCAGCAAAGGACTTGTACAAGAGACCCAGTACTTC. Translating it yields CASKGLVQETQYF.

This sequence joins TRBV6-1 and TRBJ1-2, with a possible D match to TRBD1 (6 bases). The ends were cut back, 2 bases at V and 8 bases at J, with 15 bases in the middle. The CDR3 is 14 residues long. Germline lookup yields CDR1 MNHNS and CDR2 SASEGT. CDR3 residues: CASSESTGLQGYTF. DNA for the CDR3: TGTGCCAGCAGTGAATCAACAGGGCTTCAAGGCTACACCTTC.

This clonotype was seen repeatedly, ten times or more. The chain carries TRBV2 and TRBJ2-7; TRBD2 might be the D (5 bases). The V gene's germline CDR1 is SNHLY and CDR2 FYNNEI. V gave up 1 base and J gave up 5 bases, with 15 bases separating them. This CDR3 has 15 amino acids. The DNA for the CDR3 is TGTGCCAGCAGTGAAGAGAGAGGGATTCGTGACGAGCAGTACTTC. Translating gives CASSEERGIRDEQYF.

Concerning this clonotype: The junction differs from germline at one of its ends, possibly a read error. The chain joins TRBV5-6 to TRBJ1-4; D is ambiguous. CDR1 is SGHDT and CDR2 is YYEEEE in the germline V gene. The CDR3 runs 12 residues. In DNA form, the CDR3 reads TGTGTCAGCAGTACCGTTTTGGAAAAACTGTTTTTT. This translates into CVSSTVLEKLFF.

As for this clonotype: It may be a read error: a sequence one base away is much more abundant. This chain uses TRBV12-3 or TRBV12-4 with TRBJ2-2, with 12 positions matching TRBD2. The CDR3 totals 16 residues. The trim removed 4 bases at V and 4 bases at J, leaving 4 bases unmatched. The CDR3 loop reads CASSSSSGRATGELFF. Written as DNA, the CDR3 is TGTGCCAGCAGTTCCTCTAGCGGGAGGGCCACCGGGGAGCTGTTTTTT.

The CDR3 is CASSPKGLLAGEGEISDTQYF. CDR3 nucleotide sequence: TGTGCCAGCAGCCCAAAGGGACTTCTAGCGGGAGAGGGTGAGATTTCAGATACGCAGTATTTT. The rearrangement joins TRBV3-1 to TRBJ2-3, with 10 bases identical to TRBD2. Germline V gene lookup returns CDR1 LGHDT and CDR2 YNNKEL (reference sequence). The CDR3 runs to 21 residues. Germline trimming cut 4 bases from V and 4 bases from J; bases unmatched to any gene: 23.

This sequence joins TRBV19 and TRBJ2-1; 8 nucleotides line up with TRBD2. Trimming at V came to 10 bases and at J to 1 base, leaving 9 bases not matched to a gene. The CDR3 contains 15 residues. Germline V gene data show CDR1 as LNHDA and CDR2 as SQIVND (reference sequence). The CDR3 DNA follows: TGTGCCACCCTAGCCGGGACTAGGTCCTACAATGAGCAGTTCTTC. This gives the protein CATLAGTRSYNEQFF.

This clonotype was observed at least ten times. The chain couples TRBV10-3 to TRBJ2-7; D may match TRBD1 or TRBD2 (5 bases each). CDR3 length equals 12 residues. Germline V gives CDR1 ENHRY, CDR2 SYGVKD. V lost 4 bases, J lost 5 bases, and 9 bases lay in between. CDR3 amino acids: CAISGGPHEQYF. CDR3 DNA: TGTGCCATCAGTGGGGGACCCCACGAGCAGTACTTC.

This clonotype was counted at least ten times. The chain links TRBV10-3 to TRBJ1-5; D ambiguous. V was shortened by 5 bases and J by 5 bases, with 10 bases between the two germline ends. The germline CDR1 and CDR2 sequences are ENHRY and SYGVKD. The CDR3 runs to 13 residues. The DNA of the CDR3 is TGTGCCATCAGTAGACGCACTGATCAGCCCCAGCATTTT. It is translated as CAISRRTDQPQHF.

This clonotype was observed many times. The chain employs TRBV29-1 and TRBJ2-3; 7 bases match TRBD2. Germline CDR1 and CDR2: SQVTM and ANQGSEA. Losses at the gene ends were 6 bases for V and 3 bases for J; bases not matched to a gene: 9. The CDR3 has 14 residues. CDR3 sequence reads: CSVRLGGRTDTQYF. Written as DNA, the CDR3 is TGCAGCGTCCGCCTTGGCGGGAGAACAGATACGCAGTATTTT.